Detailed here is one TCR beta chain. No antigen is known for it. The data belong to a study of blood T cells in healthy people across ages. Study results and caveats: Strongly correlated with naive T cell percentage was TCR beta diversity.

Alongside a J-beta primer mix, a sample-barcoded 5' primer served in a second PCR lasting roughly 7 to 11 cycles. The template-switch adaptor, which had 12 random nucleotides, put a tag on each cDNA molecule. TCRdb re-analysed the 5' RACE reads in MiXCR, keeping a single row per CDR3 protein. Here the sample spans about 830,000 distinct CDR3 sequences, roughly 60% being singletons. Trimming cost V 1 base and J 4 bases, with 14 bases left between them. Germline V gene lookup returns CDR1 SGHTA and CDR2 FQGNSA. This CDR3 spans 15 amino acids. The chain carries TRBV7-2 and TRBJ2-7; no reliable D call. The origin of this receptor is a man aged 25-45 years in good health. Sequenced sample: blood. CDR3 amino acids: CASSLDWEGLYEQYF. In nucleotides, the CDR3 is TGTGCCAGCAGCTTAGACTGGGAAGGGCTATACGAGCAGTACTTC.